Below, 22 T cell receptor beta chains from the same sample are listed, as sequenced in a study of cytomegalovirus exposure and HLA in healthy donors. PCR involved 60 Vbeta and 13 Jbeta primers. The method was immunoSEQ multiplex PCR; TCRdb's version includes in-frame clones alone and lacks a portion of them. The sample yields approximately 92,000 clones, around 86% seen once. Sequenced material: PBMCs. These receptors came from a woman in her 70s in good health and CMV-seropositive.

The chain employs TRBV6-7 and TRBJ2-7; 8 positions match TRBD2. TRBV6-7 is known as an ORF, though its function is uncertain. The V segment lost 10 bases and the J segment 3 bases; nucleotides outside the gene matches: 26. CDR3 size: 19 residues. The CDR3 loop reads CATGVRAGDKFQTVYEQYF. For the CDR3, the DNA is TGTGCCACAGGCGTCCGAGCGGGAGATAAGTTCCAAACCGTCTACGAGCAGTACTTC.

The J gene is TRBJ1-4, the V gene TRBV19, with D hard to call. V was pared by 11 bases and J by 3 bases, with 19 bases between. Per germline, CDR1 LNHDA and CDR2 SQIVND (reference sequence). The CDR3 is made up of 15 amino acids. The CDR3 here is CASQIGDSANEKLFF. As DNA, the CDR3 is TGTGCCTCCCAGATCGGGGATTCGGCTAATGAAAAACTGTTTTTT.

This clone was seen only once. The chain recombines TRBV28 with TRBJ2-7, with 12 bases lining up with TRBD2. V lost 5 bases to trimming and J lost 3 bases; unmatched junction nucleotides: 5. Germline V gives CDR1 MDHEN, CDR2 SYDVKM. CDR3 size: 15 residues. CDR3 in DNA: TGTGCCAGCAGTCATGGACTAGCGGGGAACTACGAGCAGTACTTC. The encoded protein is CASSHGLAGNYEQYF.

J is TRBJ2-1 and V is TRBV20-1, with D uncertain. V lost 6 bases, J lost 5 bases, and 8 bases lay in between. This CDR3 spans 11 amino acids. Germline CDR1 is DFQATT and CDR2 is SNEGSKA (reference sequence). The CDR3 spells CSAQLNNEQFF. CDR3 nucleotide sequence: TGCAGTGCGCAACTTAACAATGAGCAGTTCTTC.

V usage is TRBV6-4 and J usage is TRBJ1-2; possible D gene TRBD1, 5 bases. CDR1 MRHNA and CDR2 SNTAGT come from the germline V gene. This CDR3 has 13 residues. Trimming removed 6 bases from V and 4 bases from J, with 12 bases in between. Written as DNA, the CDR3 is TGTGCCAGCAGCCCCGACAGTGGCTATGGCTACACCTTC. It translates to CASSPDSGYGYTF.

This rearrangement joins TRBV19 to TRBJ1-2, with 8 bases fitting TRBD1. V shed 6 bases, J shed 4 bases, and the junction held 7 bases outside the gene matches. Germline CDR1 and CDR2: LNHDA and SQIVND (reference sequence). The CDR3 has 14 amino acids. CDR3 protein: CASSGTGGGYGYTF. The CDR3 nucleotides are TGTGCCAGTAGCGGAACAGGGGGAGGCTATGGCTACACCTTC.

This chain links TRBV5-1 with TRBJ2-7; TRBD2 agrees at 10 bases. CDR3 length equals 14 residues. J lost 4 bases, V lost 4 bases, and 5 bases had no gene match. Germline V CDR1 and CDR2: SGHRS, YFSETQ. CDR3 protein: CASSRTSGTYEQYF. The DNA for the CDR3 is TGCGCCAGCAGCAGGACTAGCGGTACGTACGAGCAGTACTTC.

CDR3 amino acids: CASREGFRSTFF. The CDR3 DNA reads TGTGCCAGCAGGGAGGGTTTTCGATCCACTTTCTTT. The chain combines TRBV28 with TRBJ1-1, with unresolved D. The CDR3 is 12 amino acids. In germline, CDR1 is MDHEN, CDR2 SYDVKM. Deletions cut 6 bases from V and 12 bases from J, with 17 bases between.

DNA of the CDR3: TGTGCCAGCAGCTTGGGACAGGTCATTCAAGAGACCCAGTACTTC. The encoded protein is CASSLGQVIQETQYF. The chain is built from TRBV5-5 and TRBJ2-5, with TRBD1 as a possible D gene (6 bases). Germline V gene lookup returns CDR1 SGHKS and CDR2 YYEKEE (reference sequence). The CDR3 consists of 15 residues. Trimming shortened V by 0 bases and J by 2 bases, and 11 bases separated the two germline ends.

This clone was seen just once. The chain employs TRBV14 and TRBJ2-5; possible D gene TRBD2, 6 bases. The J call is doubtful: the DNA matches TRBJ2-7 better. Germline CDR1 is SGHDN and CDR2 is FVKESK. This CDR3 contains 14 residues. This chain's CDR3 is CARVILADSGEQYF. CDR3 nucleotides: TGTGCCAGGGTGATCCTCGCCGATAGCGGCGAGCAGTACTTC.

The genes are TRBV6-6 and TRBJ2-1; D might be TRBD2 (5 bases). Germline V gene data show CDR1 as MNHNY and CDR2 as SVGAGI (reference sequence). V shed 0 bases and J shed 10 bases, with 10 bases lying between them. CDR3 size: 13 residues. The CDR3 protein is CASSYSRATEQFF. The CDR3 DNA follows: TGTGCCAGCAGTTACTCGAGGGCGACCGAGCAGTTCTTC.

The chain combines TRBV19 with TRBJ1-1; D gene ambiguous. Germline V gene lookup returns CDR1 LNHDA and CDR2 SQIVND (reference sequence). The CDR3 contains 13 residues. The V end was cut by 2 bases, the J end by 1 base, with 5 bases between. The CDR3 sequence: CASSIQQNTEAFF. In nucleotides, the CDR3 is TGTGCCAGTAGTATACAACAGAACACTGAAGCTTTCTTT.

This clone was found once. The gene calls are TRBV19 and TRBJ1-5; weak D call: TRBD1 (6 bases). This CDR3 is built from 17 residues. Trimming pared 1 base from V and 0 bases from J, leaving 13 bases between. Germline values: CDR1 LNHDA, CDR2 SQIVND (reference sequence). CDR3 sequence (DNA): TGTGCCAGTAGTATAGCGATCACAGGGAGTAGCAATCAGCCCCAGCATTTT. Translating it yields CASSIAITGSSNQPQHF.

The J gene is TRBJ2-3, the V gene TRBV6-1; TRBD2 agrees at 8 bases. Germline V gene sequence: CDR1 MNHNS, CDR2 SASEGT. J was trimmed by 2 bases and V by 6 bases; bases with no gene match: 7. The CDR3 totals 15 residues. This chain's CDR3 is CASSDSGDYTDTQYF. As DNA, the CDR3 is TGTGCCAGCAGCGATAGCGGGGATTACACAGATACGCAGTATTTT.

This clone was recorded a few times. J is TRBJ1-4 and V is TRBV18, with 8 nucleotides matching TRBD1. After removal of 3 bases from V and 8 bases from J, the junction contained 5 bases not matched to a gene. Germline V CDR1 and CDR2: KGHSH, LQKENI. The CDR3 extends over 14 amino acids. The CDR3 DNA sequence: TGTGCCAGCTCACCGCCACAGGGGGAAGAAAAACTGTTTTTT. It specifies CASSPPQGEEKLFF.

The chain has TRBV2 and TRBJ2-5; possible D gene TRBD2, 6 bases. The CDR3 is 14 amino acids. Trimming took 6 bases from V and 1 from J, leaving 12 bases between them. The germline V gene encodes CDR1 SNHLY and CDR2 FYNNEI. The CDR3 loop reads CASRWGSGQETQYF. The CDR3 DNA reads TGTGCCAGCAGGTGGGGTAGCGGCCAAGAGACCCAGTACTTC.

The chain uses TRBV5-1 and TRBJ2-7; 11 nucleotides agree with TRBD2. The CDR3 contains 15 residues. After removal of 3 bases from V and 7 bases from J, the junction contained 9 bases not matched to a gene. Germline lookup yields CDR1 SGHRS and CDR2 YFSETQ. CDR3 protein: CASSSTSGSSWEQYF. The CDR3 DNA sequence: TGCGCCAGCAGCTCCACTAGCGGGAGTTCGTGGGAGCAGTACTTC.

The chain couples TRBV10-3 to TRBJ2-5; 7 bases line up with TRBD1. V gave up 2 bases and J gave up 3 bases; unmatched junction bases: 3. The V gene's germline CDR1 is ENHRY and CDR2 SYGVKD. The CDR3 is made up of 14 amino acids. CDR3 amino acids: CAISEETGKETQYF. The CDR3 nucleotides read TGTGCCATCAGTGAGGAGACAGGGAAAGAGACCCAGTACTTC.

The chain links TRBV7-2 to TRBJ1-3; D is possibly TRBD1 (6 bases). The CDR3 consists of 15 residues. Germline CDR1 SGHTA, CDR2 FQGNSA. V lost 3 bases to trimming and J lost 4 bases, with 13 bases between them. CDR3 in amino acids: CASSFSRGTGNTIYF. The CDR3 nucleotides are TGTGCCAGCAGCTTCAGCAGGGGAACAGGAAACACCATATATTTT.

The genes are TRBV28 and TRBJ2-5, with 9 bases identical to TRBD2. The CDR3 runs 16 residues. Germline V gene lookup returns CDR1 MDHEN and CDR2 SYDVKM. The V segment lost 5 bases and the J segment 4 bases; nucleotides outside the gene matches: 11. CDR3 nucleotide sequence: TGTGCCAGCAGTCCCGACTTGGGCGGGAGGGGAGAGACCCAGTACTTC. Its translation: CASSPDLGGRGETQYF.

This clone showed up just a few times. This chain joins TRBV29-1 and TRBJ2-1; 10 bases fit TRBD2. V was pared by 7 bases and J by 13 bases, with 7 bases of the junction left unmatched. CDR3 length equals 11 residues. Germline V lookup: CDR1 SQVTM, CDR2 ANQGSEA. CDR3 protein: CSALTSGPQFF. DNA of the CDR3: TGCAGCGCCCTGACTAGCGGGCCTCAGTTCTTC.

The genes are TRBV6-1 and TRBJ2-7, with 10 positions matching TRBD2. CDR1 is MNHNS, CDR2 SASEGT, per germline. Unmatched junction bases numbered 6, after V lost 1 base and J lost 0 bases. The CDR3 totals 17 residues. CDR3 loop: CASSEGGLAWVSYEQYF. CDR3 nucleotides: TGTGCCAGCAGTGAAGGGGGACTAGCGTGGGTCTCCTACGAGCAGTACTTC.